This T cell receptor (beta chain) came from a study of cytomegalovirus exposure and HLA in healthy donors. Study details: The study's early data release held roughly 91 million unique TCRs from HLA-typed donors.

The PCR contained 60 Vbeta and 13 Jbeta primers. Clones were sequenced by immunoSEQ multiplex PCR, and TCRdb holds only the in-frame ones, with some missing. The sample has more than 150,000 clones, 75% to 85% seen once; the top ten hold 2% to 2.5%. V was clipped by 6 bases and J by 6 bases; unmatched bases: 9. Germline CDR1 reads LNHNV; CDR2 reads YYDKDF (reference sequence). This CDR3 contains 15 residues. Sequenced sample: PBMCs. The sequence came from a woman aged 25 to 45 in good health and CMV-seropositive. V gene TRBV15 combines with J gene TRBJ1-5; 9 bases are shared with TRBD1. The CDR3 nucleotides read TGTGCCACCAGTCCGGACAGGGGATTAGGTCAGCCCCAGCATTTT. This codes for CATSPDRGLGQPQHF.